The clone carrying this T cell receptor (beta chain) was counted only a few times. Its target is not known. Every isolated RNA sample was fully reverse transcribed, so sequencing captured expressed TCRB transcripts. The repertoire was sequenced with immunoSEQ multiplex PCR; TCRdb's copy has only in-frame clones and lacks some. The sample lists about 330,000 clones, approximately 11% seen once, with around 0.015% in the top ten. Per germline, CDR1 SNHLY and CDR2 FYNNEI. Trimming cost V 3 bases and J 4 bases; bases outside gene matches: 6. This CDR3 is built from 15 residues. The sample belongs to a study of beta chain features in type 1 diabetes. Study-level findings and limits: Any role of HLA type in TCRB rearrangement remained unresolved here. Patients with type 1 diabetes carried fewer insertions and had more deletions at their VDJ junctions. For patients and controls alike, PCR might favor shorter templates to the same degree.

The sequenced material came from naive CD4+ T cells from blood. The gene calls are TRBV2 and TRBJ2-7, with 10 positions matching TRBD2. The TCR originated in a woman aged 25 to 39 in good health. In nucleotides, the CDR3 is TGTGCCAGCAGTGATTGGGGTAGCGGGAGGTACGAGCAGTACTTC. It specifies CASSDWGSGRYEQYF.